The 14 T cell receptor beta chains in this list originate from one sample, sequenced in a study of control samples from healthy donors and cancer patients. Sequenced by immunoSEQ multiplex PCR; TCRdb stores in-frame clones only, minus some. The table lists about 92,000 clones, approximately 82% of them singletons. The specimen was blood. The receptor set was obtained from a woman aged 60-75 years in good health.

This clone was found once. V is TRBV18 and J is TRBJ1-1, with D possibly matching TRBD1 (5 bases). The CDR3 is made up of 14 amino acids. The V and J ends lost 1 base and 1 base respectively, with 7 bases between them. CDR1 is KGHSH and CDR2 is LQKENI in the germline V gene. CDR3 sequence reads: CASSPQGRNTEAFF. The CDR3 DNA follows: TGTGCCAGCTCACCACAGGGGAGGAACACTGAAGCTTTCTTT.

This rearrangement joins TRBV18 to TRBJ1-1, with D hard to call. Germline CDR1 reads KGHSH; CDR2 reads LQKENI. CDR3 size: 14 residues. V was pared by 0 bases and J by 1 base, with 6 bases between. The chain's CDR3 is CASSPPLGNTEAFF. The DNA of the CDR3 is TGTGCCAGCTCACCACCTCTAGGGAACACTGAAGCTTTCTTT.

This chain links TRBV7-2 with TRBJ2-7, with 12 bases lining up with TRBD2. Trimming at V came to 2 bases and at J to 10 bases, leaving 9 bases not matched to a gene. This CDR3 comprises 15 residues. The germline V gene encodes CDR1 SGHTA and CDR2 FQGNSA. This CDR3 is CASSLMGLAGDPQYF. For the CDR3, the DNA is TGTGCCAGCAGCTTAATGGGACTAGCGGGCGATCCCCAGTACTTC.

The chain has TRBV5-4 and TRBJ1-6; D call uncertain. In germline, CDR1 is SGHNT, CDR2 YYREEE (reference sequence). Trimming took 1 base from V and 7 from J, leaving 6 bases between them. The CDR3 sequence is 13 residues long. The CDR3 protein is CASSLIGNSPLHF. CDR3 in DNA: TGTGCCAGCAGCTTGATTGGGAATTCACCCCTCCACTTT.

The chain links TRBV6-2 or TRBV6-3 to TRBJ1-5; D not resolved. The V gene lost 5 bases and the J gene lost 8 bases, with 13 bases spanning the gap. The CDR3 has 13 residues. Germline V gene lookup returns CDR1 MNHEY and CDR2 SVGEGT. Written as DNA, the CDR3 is TGTGCCAGCAGTCCCCGGGGTTGGGAGCCCCAGCATTTT. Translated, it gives CASSPRGWEPQHF.

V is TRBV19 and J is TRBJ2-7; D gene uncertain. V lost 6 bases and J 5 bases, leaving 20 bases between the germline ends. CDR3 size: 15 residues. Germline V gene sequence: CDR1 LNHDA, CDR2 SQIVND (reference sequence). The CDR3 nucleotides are TGTGCCAGTAGCCAGAGCCCCGGACGGTCCCACGAGCAGTACTTC. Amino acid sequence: CASSQSPGRSHEQYF.

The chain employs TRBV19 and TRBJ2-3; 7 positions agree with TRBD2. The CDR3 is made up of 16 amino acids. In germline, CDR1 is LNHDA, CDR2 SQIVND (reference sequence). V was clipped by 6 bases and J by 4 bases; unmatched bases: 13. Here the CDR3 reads CASSIDGLEGPDTQYF. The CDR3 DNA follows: TGTGCCAGTAGCATCGACGGACTAGAAGGTCCAGATACGCAGTATTTT.

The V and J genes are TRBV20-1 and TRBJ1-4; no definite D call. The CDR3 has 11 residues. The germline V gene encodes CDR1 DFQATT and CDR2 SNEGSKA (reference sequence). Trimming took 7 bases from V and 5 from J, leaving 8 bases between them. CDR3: CSGNRNEKLFF. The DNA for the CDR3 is TGCAGTGGGAACCGCAATGAAAAACTGTTTTTT.

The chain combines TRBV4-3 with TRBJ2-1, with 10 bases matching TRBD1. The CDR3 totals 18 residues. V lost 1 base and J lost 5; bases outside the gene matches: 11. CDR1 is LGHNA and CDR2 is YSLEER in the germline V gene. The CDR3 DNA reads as TGCGCCAGCAGCCAAGGTATATTATTGGGACAGGGGAACAATGAGCAGTTCTTC. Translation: CASSQGILLGQGNNEQFF.

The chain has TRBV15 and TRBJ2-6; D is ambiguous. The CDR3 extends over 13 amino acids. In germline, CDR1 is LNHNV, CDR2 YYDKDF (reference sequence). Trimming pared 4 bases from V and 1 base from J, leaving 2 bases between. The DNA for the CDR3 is TGTGCCACCAGCATTTCTGGGGCCAACGTCCTGACTTTC. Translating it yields CATSISGANVLTF.

CDR3 nucleotides: TGTGCCAGCAGCTTACTTGGCAACACCGGGGAGCTGTTTTTT. Amino acid sequence: CASSLLGNTGELFF. This sequence joins TRBV7-9 and TRBJ2-2; D is ambiguous. This CDR3 spans 14 amino acids. Germline-derived CDR1 and CDR2 are SEHNR and FQNEAQ (reference sequence). Trimming removed 2 bases at V and 2 bases at J, with 6 bases between.

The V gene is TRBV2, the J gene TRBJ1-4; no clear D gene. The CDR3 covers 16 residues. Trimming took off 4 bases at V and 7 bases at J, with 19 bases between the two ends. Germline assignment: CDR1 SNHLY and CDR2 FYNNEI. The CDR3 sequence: CASSAGGDKRAEKLFF. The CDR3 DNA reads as TGTGCCAGCAGTGCCGGAGGAGACAAAAGAGCTGAAAAACTGTTTTTT. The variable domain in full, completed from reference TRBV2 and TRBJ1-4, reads EPEVTQTPSHQVTQMGQEVILRCVPISNHLYFYWYRQILGQKVEFLVSFYNNEISEKSEIFDDQFSVERPDGSNFTLKIRSTKLEDSAMYFCASSAGGDKRAEKLFFGSGTQLSVL.

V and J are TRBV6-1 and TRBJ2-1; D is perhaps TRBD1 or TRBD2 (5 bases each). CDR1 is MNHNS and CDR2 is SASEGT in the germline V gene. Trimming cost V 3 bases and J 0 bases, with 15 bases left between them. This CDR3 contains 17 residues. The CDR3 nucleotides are TGTGCCAGCAGTGAGGTCGGTTGGGGGAGCTCCTACAATGAGCAGTTCTTC. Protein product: CASSEVGWGSSYNEQFF.

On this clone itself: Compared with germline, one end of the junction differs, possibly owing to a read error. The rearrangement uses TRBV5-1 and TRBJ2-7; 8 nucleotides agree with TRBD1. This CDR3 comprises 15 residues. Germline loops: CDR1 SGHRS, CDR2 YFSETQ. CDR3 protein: CASSPGTGVGYKQYF. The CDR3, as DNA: TGCGCCAGCAGCCCAGGGACAGGTGTGGGCTACAAGCAGTACTTC. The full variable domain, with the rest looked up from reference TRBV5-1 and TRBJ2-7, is KAGVTQTPRYLIKTRGQQVTLSCSPISGHRSVSWYQQTPGQGLQFLFEYFSETQRNKGNFPGRFSGRQFSNSRSEMNVSTLELGDSALYLCASSPGTGVGYKQYFGPGTRLTVT.